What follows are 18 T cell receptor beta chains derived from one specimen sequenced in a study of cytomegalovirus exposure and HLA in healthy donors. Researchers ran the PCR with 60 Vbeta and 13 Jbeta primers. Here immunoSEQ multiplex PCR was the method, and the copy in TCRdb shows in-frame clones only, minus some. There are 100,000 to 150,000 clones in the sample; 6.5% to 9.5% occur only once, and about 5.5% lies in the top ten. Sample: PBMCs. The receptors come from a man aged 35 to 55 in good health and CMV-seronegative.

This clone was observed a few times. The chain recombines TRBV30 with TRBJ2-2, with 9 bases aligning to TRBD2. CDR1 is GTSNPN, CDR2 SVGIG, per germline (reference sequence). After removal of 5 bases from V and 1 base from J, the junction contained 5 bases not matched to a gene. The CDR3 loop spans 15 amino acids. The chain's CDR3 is CAWGRGGLNTGELFF. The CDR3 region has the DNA TGTGCCTGGGGGCGGGGGGGCCTGAACACCGGGGAGCTGTTTTTT. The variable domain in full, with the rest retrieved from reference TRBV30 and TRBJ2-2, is SQTIHQWPATLVQPVGSPLSLECTVEGTSNPNLYWYRQAAGRGLQLLFYSVGIGQISSEVPQNLSASRPQDRQFILSSKKLLLSDSGFYLCAWGRGGLNTGELFFGEGSRLTVL.

In DNA form, the CDR3 reads TGTGCCAGCAGCACTGGACTAGCGGGGGGGAGCACAGATACGCAGTATTTT. Translation gives CASSTGLAGGSTDTQYF. The chain links TRBV21-1 to TRBJ2-3; TRBD2 reflects the table's D call only, with no check against the DNA. TRBV21-1 is designated a pseudogene. The CDR3 sequence is 17 residues long.

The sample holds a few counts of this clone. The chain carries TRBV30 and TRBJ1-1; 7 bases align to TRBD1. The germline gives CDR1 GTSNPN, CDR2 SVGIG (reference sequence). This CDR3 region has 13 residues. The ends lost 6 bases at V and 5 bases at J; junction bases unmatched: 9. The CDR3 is CACLDRAYTEAFF. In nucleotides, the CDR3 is TGTGCCTGCCTTGACAGGGCATATACTGAAGCTTTCTTT.

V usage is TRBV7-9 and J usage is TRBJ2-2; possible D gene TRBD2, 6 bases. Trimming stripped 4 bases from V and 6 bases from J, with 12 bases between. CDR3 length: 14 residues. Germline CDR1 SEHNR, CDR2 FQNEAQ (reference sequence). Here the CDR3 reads CASSSLAKAGELFF. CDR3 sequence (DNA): TGTGCCAGCAGCTCCCTAGCGAAAGCCGGGGAGCTGTTTTTT.

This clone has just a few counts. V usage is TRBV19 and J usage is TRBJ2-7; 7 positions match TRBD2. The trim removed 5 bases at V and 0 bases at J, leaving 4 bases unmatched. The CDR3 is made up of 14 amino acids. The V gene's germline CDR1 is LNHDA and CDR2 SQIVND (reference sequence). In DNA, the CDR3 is TGTGCCAGTAGTGTCGCTAGCGGCTCCTACGAGCAGTACTTC. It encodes CASSVASGSYEQYF.

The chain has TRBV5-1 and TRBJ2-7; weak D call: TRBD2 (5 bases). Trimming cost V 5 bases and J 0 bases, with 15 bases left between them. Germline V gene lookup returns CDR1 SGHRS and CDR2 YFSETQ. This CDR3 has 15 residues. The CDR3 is CASSLDGGSSYEQYF. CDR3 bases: TGCGCCAGCAGTCTAGACGGTGGGAGCTCCTACGAGCAGTACTTC.

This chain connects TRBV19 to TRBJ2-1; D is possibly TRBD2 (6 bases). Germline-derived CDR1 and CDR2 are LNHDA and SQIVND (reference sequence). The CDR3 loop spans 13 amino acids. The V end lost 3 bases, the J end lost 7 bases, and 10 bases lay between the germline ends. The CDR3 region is CASSIDGGNEQFF. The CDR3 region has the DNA TGTGCCAGTAGTATCGATGGAGGGAATGAGCAGTTCTTC.

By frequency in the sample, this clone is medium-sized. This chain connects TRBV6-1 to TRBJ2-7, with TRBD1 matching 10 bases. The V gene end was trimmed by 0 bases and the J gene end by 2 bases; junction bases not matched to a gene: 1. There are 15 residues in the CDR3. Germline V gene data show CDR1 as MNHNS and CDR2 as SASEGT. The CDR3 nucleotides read TGTGCCAGCAGTGAAGCTGGGACAGGGGCCTACGAGCAGTACTTC. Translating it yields CASSEAGTGAYEQYF.

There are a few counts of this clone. The CDR3 DNA reads TGTGCCAGCAGACCCGGGACAGGGGGTTCACCCCTCCACTTT. It specifies CASRPGTGGSPLHF. The chain has TRBV11-2 and TRBJ1-6, with 11 bases that match TRBD1. The germline V gene has CDR1 SGHAT and CDR2 FQNNGV. The junction had 4 bases not matched to a gene; V was cut back by 6 bases and J by 9 bases. The CDR3 sequence is 14 residues long.

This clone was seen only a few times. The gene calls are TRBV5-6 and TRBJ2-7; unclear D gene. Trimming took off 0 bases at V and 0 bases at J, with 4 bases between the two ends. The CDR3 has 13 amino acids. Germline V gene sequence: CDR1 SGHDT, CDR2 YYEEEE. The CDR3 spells CASSLASSYEQYF. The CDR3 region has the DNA TGTGCCAGCAGCTTGGCGAGCTCCTACGAGCAGTACTTC.

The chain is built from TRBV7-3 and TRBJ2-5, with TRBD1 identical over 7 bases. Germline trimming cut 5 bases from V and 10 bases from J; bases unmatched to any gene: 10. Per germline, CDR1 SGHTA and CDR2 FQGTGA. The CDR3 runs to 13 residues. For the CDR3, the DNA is TGTGCCAGCAGCCCGACAGGGAGTAATCGCCAGTACTTC. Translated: CASSPTGSNRQYF.

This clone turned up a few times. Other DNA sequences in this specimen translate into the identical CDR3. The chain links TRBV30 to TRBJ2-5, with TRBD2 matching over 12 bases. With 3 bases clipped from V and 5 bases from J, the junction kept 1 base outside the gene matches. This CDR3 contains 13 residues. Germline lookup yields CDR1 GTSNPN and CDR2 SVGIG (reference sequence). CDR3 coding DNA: TGTGCCTGGAGGACTAGCGGGGGTGAGACCCAGTACTTC. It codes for CAWRTSGGETQYF.

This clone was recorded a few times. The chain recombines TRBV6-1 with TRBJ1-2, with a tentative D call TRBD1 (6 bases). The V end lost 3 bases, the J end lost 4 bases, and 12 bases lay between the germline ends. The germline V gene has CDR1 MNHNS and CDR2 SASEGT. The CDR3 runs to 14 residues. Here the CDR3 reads CASSDRGGFYGYTF. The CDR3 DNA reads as TGTGCCAGCAGTGATCGGGGGGGCTTCTATGGCTACACCTTC.

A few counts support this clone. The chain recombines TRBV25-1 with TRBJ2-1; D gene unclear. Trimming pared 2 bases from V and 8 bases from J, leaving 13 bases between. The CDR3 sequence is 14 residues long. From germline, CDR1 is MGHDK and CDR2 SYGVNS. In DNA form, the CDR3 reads TGTGCCAGCAGTGAACCGGCTAGAAGCGATGAGCAGTTCTTC. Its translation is CASSEPARSDEQFF.

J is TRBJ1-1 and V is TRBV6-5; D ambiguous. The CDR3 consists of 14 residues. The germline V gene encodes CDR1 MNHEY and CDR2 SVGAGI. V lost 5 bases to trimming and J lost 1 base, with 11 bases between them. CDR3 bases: TGTGCCAGCAGTCAAAAACGGGAGAACACTGAAGCTTTCTTT. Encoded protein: CASSQKRENTEAFF.

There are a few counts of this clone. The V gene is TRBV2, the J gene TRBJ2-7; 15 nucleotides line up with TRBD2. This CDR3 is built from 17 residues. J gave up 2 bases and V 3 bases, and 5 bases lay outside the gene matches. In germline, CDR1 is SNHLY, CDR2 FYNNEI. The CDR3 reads CASSEGLAGGLTYEQYF. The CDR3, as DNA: TGTGCCAGCAGTGAGGGACTAGCGGGGGGACTCACCTACGAGCAGTACTTC.

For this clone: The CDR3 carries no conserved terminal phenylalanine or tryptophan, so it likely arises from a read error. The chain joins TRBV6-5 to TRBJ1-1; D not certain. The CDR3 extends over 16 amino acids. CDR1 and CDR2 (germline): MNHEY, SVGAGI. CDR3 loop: CDSSYGLIFDETEAFL. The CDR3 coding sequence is TGTGACAGCAGTTACGGACTTATATTCGATGAAACTGAAGCTTTCTTG.

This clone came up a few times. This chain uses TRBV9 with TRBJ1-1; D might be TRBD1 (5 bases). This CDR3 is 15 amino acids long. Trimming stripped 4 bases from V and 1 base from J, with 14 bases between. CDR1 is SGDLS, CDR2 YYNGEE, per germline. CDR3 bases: TGTGCCAGCAGCACCCGGGACGGGGGGAACACTGAAGCTTTCTTT. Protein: CASSTRDGGNTEAFF.